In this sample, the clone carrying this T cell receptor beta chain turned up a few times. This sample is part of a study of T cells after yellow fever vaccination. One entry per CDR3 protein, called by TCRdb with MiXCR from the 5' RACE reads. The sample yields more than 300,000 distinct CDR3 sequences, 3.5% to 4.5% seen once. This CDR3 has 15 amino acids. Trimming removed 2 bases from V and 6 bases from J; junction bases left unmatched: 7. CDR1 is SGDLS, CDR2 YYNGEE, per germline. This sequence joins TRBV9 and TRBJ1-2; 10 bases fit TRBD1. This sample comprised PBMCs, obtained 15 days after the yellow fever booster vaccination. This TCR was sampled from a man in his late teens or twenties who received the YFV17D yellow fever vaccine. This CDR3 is CASSVLTGGVDGYTF. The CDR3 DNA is TGTGCCAGCAGCGTCCTGACAGGGGGCGTCGATGGCTACACCTTC.